Listed here are 9 T cell receptor beta chains from one sample, sequenced in a study of T-cell memory formation after mild COVID-19. Using its own MiXCR run on the 5' RACE reads, TCRdb lists one record per CDR3 protein. The sample contains roughly 300,000 distinct CDR3 sequences, roughly 15% of which appear only once. The specimen sequenced was PBMCs or a T cell subset sorted from them (not recorded which). These receptor sequences come from a man younger than 30 who had mild COVID-19 (a few samples of this study predate the infection). Cell type and time point are not known.

The V call is TRBV5-1, the J call TRBJ2-1, with 10 bases that match TRBD2. The CDR3 covers 15 residues. Germline V gene lookup returns CDR1 SGHRS and CDR2 YFSETQ. With 3 bases clipped from V and 7 bases from J, the junction kept 7 bases outside the gene matches. The CDR3 sequence: CASSYHSGGANEQFF. DNA of the CDR3: TGCGCCAGCAGCTACCACAGCGGGGGGGCTAATGAGCAGTTCTTC.

This clonotype was counted a few times. The chain uses TRBV7-9 and TRBJ2-1; D is ambiguous. The CDR3 length is 13 residues. Trimming took off 5 bases at V and 4 bases at J, with 9 bases between the two ends. Germline CDR1 reads SEHNR; CDR2 reads FQNEAQ (reference sequence). The CDR3 coding sequence is TGTGCCAGCAGCGGGGAACTGTACAATGAGCAGTTCTTC. This sequence encodes CASSGELYNEQFF.

This clonotype was detected only a few times. This rearrangement joins TRBV5-1 to TRBJ2-1; D remains ambiguous. The CDR3 length is 14 residues. Between the trimmed V and J ends, which lost 0 bases and 10 bases, there was a span of 14 bases. CDR1 is SGHRS and CDR2 is YFSETQ in the germline V gene. The CDR3 protein is CASSLAPAVGEQFF. The DNA for the CDR3 is TGCGCCAGCAGCTTGGCCCCTGCGGTTGGCGAGCAGTTCTTC.

This chain uses TRBV7-9 with TRBJ2-3, with D tentatively TRBD2 (6 bases). CDR3 length: 16 amino acids. V was clipped by 2 bases and J by 2 bases, with 14 bases between them. CDR1 and CDR2 from the germline V gene are SEHNR and FQNEAQ (reference sequence). CDR3 residues: CASSLWGVTLTDTQYF. CDR3 DNA: TGTGCCAGCAGCTTATGGGGGGTTACACTCACAGATACGCAGTATTTT.

This clonotype was observed a handful of times. The chain has TRBV3-1 and TRBJ2-3; 7 bases match TRBD2. V lost 5 bases and J lost 0; bases outside the gene matches: 5. This CDR3 is 15 amino acids long. Germline CDR1 LGHDT, CDR2 YNNKEL (reference sequence). This CDR3 reads CASSAGDPSTDTQYF. CDR3 sequence (DNA): TGTGCCAGCAGCGCGGGGGATCCTAGCACAGATACGCAGTATTTT.

This clonotype has only a few counts. This sequence joins TRBV20-1 and TRBJ2-7, with D perhaps matching TRBD1 (5 bases). Between the trimmed V and J ends, which lost 6 bases and 3 bases, there was a span of 15 bases. The V gene's germline CDR1 is DFQATT and CDR2 SNEGSKA (reference sequence). The CDR3 loop spans 13 amino acids. The CDR3, as DNA: TGCAGTGCGAGAACAGGATTCGACTACGAGCAGTACGTC. Its protein product is CSARTGFDYEQYV.

This sequence joins TRBV12-3 or TRBV12-4 and TRBJ1-2; D is undetermined. The germline V and J ends were trimmed by 2 bases and 3 bases, with 7 bases remaining between them. The CDR3 spans 13 residues. CDR3 bases: TGTGCCAGCAGTTTACTATCCTACTATGGCTACACCTTC. This encodes CASSLLSYYGYTF.

V is TRBV29-1 and J is TRBJ1-5; D may be TRBD1 (6 bases). The CDR3 contains 13 residues. V lost 3 bases to trimming and J lost 6 bases, with 12 bases between them. Germline loops: CDR1 SQVTM, CDR2 ANQGSEA. The CDR3 nucleotides read TGCAGCGTTGAGGGGGGGGCTGGTCAGCCCCAGCATTTT. Protein product: CSVEGGAGQPQHF. Variable domain in full (rest from reference TRBV29-1 and TRBJ1-5): SAVISQKPSRDICQRGTSLTIQCQVDSQVTMMFWYRQQPGQSLTLIATANQGSEATYESGFVIDKFPISRPNLTFSTLTVSNMSPEDSSIYLCSVEGGAGQPQHFGDGTRLSIL.

This clonotype was seen many times. The rearrangement joins TRBV5-1 to TRBJ2-1; TRBD2 might be the D (6 bases). V was clipped by 0 bases and J by 12 bases, with 16 bases between them. The CDR3 extends over 14 amino acids. Germline assignment: CDR1 SGHRS and CDR2 YFSETQ. The CDR3 nucleotides read TGCGCCAGCAGCTTGGTGGACGGCGGGGAGACGCAGTTCTTC. Its protein is CASSLVDGGETQFF.